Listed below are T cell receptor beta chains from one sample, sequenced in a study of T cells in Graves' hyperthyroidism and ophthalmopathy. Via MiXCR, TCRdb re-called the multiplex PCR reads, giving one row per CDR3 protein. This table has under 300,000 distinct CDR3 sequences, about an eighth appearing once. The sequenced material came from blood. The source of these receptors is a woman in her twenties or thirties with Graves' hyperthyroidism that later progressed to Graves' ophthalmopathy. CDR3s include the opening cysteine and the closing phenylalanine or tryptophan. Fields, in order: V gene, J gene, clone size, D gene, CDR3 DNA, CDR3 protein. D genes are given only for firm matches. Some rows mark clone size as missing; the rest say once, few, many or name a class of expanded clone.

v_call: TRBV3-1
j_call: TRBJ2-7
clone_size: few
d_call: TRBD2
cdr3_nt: TGTGCCAGCAGCCATGTAACTAGCGGGATATTAGACGAGCAGTACTTC
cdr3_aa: CASSHVTSGILDEQYF

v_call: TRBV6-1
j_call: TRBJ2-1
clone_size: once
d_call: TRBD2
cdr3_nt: TGTGCCAGCAGCGCAGTAGCGGGAGGGGAGTTCTTC
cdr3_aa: CASSAVAGGEFF

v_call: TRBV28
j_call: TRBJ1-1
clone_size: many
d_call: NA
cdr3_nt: TGTGCCAGCAGTTTATTTCTCCTTCGACTGCGGGGCGTCGACACTGAAGCTTTCTTT
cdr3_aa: CASSLFLLRLRGVDTEAFF

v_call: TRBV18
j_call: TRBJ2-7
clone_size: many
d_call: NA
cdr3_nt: TGTGCCAGCTCACCGAGCCGGACCCTCGGGGATGAGCAGTACTTC
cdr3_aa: CASSPSRTLGDEQYF

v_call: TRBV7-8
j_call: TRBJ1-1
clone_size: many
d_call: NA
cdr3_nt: TGTGCCAGCAGCGTTATTCCCACTGAAGCTTTCTTT
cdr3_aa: CASSVIPTEAFF

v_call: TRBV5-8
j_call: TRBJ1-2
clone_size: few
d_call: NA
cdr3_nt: TGTGCCAGCAGCTTGTTACAAGGGGTTGGTGGCTACACCTTC
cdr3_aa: CASSLLQGVGGYTF

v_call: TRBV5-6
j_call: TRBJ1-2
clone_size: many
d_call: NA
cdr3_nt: TGTGCCAGCAGCTTCCAGGGAAGGGAGGACTATGGCTACACCTTC
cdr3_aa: CASSFQGREDYGYTF

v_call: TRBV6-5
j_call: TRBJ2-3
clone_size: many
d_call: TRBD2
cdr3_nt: TGTGCCAGCAGTTACGAACCTGCGGGAGGGCGGGATACGCAGTATTTT
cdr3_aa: CASSYEPAGGRDTQYF

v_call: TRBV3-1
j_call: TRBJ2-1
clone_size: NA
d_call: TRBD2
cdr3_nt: TGTACCAGCACCTCGCGAGGAACGGGACTAGGGGGGGGTGAGCAGTTCTTC
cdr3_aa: CTSTSRGTGLGGGEQFF

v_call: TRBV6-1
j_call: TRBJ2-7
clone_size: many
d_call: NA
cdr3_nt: TGTGCCAGCACCGCTACAGGGCCCTACGAGCAGTACTTC
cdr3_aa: CASTATGPYEQYF

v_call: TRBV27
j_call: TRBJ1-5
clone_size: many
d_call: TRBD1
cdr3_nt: TGTGCCAGCGGACCTGGACAGGGAATTTTTCAGCCCCAGCATTTT
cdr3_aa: CASGPGQGIFQPQHF

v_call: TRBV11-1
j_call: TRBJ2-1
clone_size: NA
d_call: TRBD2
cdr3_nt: TGTGCCAGCAGCTTAGCCAACGGGCCTAGCGGCTACAATGAGCAGTTCTTC
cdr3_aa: CASSLANGPSGYNEQFF

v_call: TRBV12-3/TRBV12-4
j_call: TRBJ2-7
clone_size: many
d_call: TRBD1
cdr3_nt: TGTGCCAGCAGTTTTGGACAGGGGCCCTACGAGCAGTACTTC
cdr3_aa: CASSFGQGPYEQYF

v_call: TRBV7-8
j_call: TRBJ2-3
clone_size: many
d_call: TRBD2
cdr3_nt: TGTGCCAGCAGTCCCGGACTAGCGAGGGATACGCAGTATTTT
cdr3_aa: CASSPGLARDTQYF

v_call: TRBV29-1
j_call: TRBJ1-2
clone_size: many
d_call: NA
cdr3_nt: TGCAGCGTCGACGGGGCAGGAACTGGCTACACCTTC
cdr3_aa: CSVDGAGTGYTF

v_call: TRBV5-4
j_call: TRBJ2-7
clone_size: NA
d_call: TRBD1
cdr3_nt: TGTGCCAGCAGCCCGGCCGGGACAGGGGACTACGAGCAGTACTTC
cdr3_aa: CASSPAGTGDYEQYF

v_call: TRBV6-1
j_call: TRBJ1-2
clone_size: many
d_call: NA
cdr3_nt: TGTGCCAGCAGCTTAGGGCCGTACTATGGCTACACCTTC
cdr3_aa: CASSLGPYYGYTF

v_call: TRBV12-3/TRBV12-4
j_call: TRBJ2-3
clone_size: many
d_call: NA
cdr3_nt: TGTGCCAGCAGTTTGGGTCTCCGCGCAGATACGCAGTATTTT
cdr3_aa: CASSLGLRADTQYF

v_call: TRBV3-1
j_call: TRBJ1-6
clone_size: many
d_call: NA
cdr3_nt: TGTGCCAGCAGCGGTCAAGGGCCCAATTCACCCCTCCACTTT
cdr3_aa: CASSGQGPNSPLHF

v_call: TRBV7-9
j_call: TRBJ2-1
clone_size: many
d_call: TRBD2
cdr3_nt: TGTGCCAGCAGCTTAGTTAGCGGGAGTGTTTCCTACAATGAGCAGTTCTTC
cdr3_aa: CASSLVSGSVSYNEQFF

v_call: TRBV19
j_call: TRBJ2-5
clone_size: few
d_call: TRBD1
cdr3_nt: TGTGCCAGTAGTATCCAGGGGGCTATTGGGGAGACCCAGTACTTC
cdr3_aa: CASSIQGAIGETQYF

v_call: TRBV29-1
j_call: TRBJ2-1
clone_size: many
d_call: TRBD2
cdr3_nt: TGCAGCGTTGTTTCTAGCGGCTACAATGAGCAGTTCTTC
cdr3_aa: CSVVSSGYNEQFF

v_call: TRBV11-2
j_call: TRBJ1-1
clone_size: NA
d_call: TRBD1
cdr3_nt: TGTGCCAGCAGCCCAGGACAGGCTGAAGCTTTCTTT
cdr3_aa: CASSPGQAEAFF

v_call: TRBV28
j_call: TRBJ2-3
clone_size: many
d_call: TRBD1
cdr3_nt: TGTGCCAGCAGTCCCCGGACAGGGCCTGACACAGATACGCAGTATTTT
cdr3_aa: CASSPRTGPDTDTQYF

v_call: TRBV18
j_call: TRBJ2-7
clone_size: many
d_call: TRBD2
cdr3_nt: TGTGCCAGCTCACCAACCGGGACTAAAAACGACTACGAGCAGTACTTC
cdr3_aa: CASSPTGTKNDYEQYF

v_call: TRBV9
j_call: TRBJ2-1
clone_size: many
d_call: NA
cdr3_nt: TGTGCCAGCAGCGTAGGGACCGGCTCCTACAATGAGCAGTTCTTC
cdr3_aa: CASSVGTGSYNEQFF

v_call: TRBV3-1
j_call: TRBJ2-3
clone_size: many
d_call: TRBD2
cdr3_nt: TGTGCCAGCAGCCAAGAGACTAGCGGGTACAGCACAGATACGCAGTATTTT
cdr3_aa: CASSQETSGYSTDTQYF

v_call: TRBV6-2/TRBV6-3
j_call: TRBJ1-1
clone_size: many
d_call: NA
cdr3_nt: TGTGCCAGCAGCGACAGTCCCAGAGAAGCTTTCTTT
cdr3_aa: CASSDSPREAFF

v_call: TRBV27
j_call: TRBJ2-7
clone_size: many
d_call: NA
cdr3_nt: TGTGCCAGCAGAGTCGGCCACGAGCAGTACTTC
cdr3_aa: CASRVGHEQYF

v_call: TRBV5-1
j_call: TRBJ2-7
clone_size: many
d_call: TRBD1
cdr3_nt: TGCGCCAGCAGCTCGACGGACAGGTCGAACGAGCAGTACTTC
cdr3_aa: CASSSTDRSNEQYF

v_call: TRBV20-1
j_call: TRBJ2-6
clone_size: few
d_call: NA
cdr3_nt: TGCAGCGTCTCTGGGGCCAACGTCCTGACTTTC
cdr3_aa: CSVSGANVLTF

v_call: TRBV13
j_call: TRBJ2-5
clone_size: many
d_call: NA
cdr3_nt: TGTGCCAGCAGCTTACCGATTAAGGGGCAAGAGACCCAGTACTTC
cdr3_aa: CASSLPIKGQETQYF

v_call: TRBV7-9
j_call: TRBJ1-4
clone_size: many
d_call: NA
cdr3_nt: TGTGCCAGCAGCCAGCCGAATGAAAAACTGTTTTTT
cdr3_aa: CASSQPNEKLFF

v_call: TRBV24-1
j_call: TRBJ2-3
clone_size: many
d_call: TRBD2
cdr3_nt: TGTGCCACCAGTGATTTGAGAGCGGGAGGGCCTGATACGCAGTATTTT
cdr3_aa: CATSDLRAGGPDTQYF

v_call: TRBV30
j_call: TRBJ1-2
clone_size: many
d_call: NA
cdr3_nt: TGTGCCTGGAGTGGAGGGAGGTATGGCTACACCTTC
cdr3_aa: CAWSGGRYGYTF

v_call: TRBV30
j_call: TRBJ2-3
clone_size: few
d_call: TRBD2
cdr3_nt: TGTGCCTGGAGTGTAAAAGGGAGGACTAGCGGGAGCTCAGATACGCAGTATTTT
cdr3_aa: CAWSVKGRTSGSSDTQYF

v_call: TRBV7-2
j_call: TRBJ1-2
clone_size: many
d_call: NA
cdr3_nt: TGTGCCAGCAGCTTAGAGGCGAACCCCCTCTATGGCTACACCTTC
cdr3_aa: CASSLEANPLYGYTF

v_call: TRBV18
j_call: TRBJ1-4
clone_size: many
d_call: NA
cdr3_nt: TGTGCCAGCTCACCACAAACTAATGAAAAACTGTTTTTT
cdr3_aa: CASSPQTNEKLFF

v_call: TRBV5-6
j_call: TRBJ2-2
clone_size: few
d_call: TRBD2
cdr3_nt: TGTGCCAGCAGCTTTCCCCTAGGGGAGGGACGAACCGGGGAGCTGTTTTTT
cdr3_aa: CASSFPLGEGRTGELFF

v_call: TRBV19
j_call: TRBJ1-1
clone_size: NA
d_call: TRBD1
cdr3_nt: TGTGCCAGTAGTATAGAGGGACAGTCTGAAGCTTTCTTT
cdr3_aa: CASSIEGQSEAFF

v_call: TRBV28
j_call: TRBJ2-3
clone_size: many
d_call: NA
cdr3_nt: TGTGCCAGCGGCCTGGAAATGGAGACAGATACGCAGTATTTT
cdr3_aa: CASGLEMETDTQYF

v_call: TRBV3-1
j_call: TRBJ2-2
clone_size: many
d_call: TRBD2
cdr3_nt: TGTGCCAGCAGCCAAGGGGGAAGCGGGAGAGACAACAACGCGAACACCGGGGAGCTGTTTTTT
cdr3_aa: CASSQGGSGRDNNANTGELFF

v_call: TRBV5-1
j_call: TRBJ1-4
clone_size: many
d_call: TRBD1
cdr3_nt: TGCGCCAGCAGTAAAGACAGGGGCGGAGGAGAAAAACTGTTTTTT
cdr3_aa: CASSKDRGGGEKLFF

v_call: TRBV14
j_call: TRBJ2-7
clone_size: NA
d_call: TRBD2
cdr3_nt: TGTGCCAGCAGCCCCCGGGCGGGAGACCCTCTCGAGCAGTACTTC
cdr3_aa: CASSPRAGDPLEQYF

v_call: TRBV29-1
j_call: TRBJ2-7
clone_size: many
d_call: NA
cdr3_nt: TGCAGCGTTGGAGTTCCAGGCTTGGACGAGCAGTACTTC
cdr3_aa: CSVGVPGLDEQYF

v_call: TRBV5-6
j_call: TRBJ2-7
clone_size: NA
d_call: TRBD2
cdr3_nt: TGTGCCAGCACCTGGGGACTAGCGGGACCCAGGGACGAGCAGTACTTC
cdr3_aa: CASTWGLAGPRDEQYF

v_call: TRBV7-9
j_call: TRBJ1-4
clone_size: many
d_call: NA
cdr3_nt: TGTGCCAGCAGCACCCCGACCAGGGGAGGTAATGAAAAACTGTTTTTT
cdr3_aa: CASSTPTRGGNEKLFF

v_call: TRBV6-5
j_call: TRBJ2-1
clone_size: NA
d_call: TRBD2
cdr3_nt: TGTGCCAGCAGTTACAGGCTAGCGGGGGACGATGAGCAGTTCTTC
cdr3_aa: CASSYRLAGDDEQFF

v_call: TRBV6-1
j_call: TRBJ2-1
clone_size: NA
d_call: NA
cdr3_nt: TGTGCCAGCAGGCCCTTATCAGCGGATTCTGAGAATGAGCAGTTCTTC
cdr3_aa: CASRPLSADSENEQFF

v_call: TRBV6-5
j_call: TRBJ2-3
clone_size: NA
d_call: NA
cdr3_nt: TGTGCCAGCAGTTACGCCTCAGATACGCAGTATTTT
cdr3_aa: CASSYASDTQYF

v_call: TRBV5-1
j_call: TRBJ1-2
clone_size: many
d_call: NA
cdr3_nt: TGCGCCAGCAGCTTGGGGACAGCCTCCTATGGCTACACCTTC
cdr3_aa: CASSLGTASYGYTF